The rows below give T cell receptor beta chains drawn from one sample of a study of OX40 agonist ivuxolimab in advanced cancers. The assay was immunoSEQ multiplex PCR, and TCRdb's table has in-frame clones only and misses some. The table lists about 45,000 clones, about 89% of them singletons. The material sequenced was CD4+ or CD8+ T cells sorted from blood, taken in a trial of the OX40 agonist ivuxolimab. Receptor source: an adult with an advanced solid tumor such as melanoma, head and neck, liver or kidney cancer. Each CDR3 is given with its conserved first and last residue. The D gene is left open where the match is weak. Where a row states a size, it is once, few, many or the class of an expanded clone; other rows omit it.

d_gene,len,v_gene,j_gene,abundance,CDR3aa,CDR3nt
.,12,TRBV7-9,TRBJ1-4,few,CASRQIQEKLFF,TGTGCCAGCAGACAGATACAGGAAAAACTGTTTTTT
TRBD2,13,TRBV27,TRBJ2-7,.,CASSASGGYEQYF,TGTGCCAGCAGTGCTAGCGGGGGCTACGAGCAGTACTTC
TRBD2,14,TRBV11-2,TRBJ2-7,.,CASRPRGNRYEQYF,TGTGCCAGCAGGCCGCGGGGGAACCGCTACGAGCAGTACTTC
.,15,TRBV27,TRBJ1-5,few,CASSVRLASNQPQHF,TGTGCCAGCAGTGTTCGACTTGCGAGCAATCAGCCCCAGCATTTT
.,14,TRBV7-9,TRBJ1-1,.,CASSFPAMNTEAFF,TGTGCCAGCAGCTTTCCCGCGATGAACACTGAAGCTTTCTTT
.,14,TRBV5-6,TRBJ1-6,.,CASSLERGRSPLHF,TGTGCCAGCAGCTTGGAGCGGGGGAGATCACCCCTCCACTTT
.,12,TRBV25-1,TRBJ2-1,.,CASSEAAWEQFF,TGTGCCAGCAGTGAAGCGGCGTGGGAGCAGTTCTTC
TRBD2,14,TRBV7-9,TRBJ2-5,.,CASSSPGGGETQYF,TGTGCCAGCAGTTCCCCGGGAGGGGGTGAGACCCAGTACTTC
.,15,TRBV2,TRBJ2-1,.,CASSEALGRLTEQFF,TGTGCCAGCAGTGAAGCTCTGGGACGCTTGACTGAGCAGTTCTTC
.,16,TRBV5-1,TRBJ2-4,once,CASSPYREYPQNIQYF,TGCGCCAGCAGCCCTTACAGGGAATATCCCCAAAACATTCAGTACTTC
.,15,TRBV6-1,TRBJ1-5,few,CASSRWDGSNQPQHF,TGTGCCAGCAGTAGATGGGACGGTAGCAATCAGCCCCAGCATTTT
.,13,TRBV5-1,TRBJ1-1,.,CASSLALDAEAFF,TGCGCCAGCAGCTTAGCATTGGACGCTGAAGCTTTCTTT
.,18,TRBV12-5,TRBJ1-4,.,CASGAIKITGSALEKLFF,TGTGCTAGTGGCGCGATCAAAATTACAGGGTCGGCTCTTGAAAAACTGTTTTTT
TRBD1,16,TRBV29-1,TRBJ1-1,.,CSVESRGRGMNTEAFF,TGCAGCGTTGAATCCAGGGGGCGTGGGATGAACACTGAAGCTTTCTTT
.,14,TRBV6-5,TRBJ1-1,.,CASSYGGENTEAFF,TGTGCCAGCAGTTATGGTGGGGAGAACACTGAAGCTTTCTTT
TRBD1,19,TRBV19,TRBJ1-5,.,CASSIGDRGRLGSHQPQHF,TGTGCCAGTAGTATAGGGGACAGGGGGCGTTTGGGAAGCCATCAGCCCCAGCATTTT
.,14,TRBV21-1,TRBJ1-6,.,CAQDRGTDNSPLHF,TGTGCCCAGGACAGGGGAACGGATAATTCACCCCTCCACTTT
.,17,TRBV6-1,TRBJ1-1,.,CASSDPLGRGMNTEAFF,TGTGCCAGCAGTGACCCCCTTGGCCGGGGCATGAACACTGAAGCTTTCTTT
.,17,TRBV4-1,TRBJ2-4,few,CASSQDSGVLSEDIQYF,TGCGCCAGCAGCCAAGATTCGGGGGTCCTCTCGGAGGACATTCAGTACTTC
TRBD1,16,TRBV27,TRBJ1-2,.,CASSRGGGAILYGYTF,TGTGCCAGCAGTAGGGGAGGGGGCGCGATCCTATATGGCTACACCTTC
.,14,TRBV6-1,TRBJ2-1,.,CASSEVRDLAEQFF,TGTGCCAGCAGTGAAGTAAGAGATTTGGCGGAGCAGTTCTTC
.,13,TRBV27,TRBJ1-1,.,CASSLLSRAEAFF,TGTGCCAGCAGTCTATTATCTCGGGCAGAAGCTTTCTTT
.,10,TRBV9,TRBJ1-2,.,CASRGRTVNF,TGTGCCAGCAGGGGACGGACAGTCAACTTC
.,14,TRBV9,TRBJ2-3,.,CASSVKITGGKMYF,TGTGCCAGCAGCGTAAAAATAACGGGTGGCAAAATGTATTTT
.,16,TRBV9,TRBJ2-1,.,CASSVTGGLTYNEQFF,TGTGCCAGCAGCGTAACGGGGGGCCTTACCTACAATGAGCAGTTCTTC
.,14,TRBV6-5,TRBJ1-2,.,CASSQPGGPYGYTF,TGTGCCAGCAGTCAACCGGGAGGGCCCTATGGCTACACCTTC
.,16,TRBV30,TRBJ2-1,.,CAWSVQDYRVYNEQFF,TGTGCCTGGAGTGTACAGGATTACAGGGTCTACAATGAGCAGTTCTTC
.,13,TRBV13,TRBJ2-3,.,CASSLVLPDTQYF,TGTGCCAGCAGCTTAGTCCTTCCAGATACGCAGTATTTT
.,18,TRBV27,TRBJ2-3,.,CASSATGGGLAVTDTQYF,TGTGCCAGCAGTGCGACAGGGGGTGGACTAGCGGTAACGGATACGCAGTATTTT
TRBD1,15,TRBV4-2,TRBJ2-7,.,CASSQDPGQTYEQYF,TGTGCCAGCAGCCAAGACCCGGGACAGACCTACGAGCAGTACTTC
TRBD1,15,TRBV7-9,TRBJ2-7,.,CASSMARDRDIEQYF,TGTGCCAGCAGCATGGCTCGGGACAGGGACATCGAGCAGTACTTC
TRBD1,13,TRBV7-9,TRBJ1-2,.,CASSPQGARGYTF,TGTGCCAGCAGCCCACAGGGGGCGCGTGGCTACACCTTC
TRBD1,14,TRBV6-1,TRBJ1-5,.,CASSLDRVGQPQHF,TGTGCCAGCAGTTTGGACAGGGTCGGTCAGCCCCAGCATTTT
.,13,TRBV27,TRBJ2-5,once,CASSLGHQETQYF,TGTGCCAGCAGTTTAGGGCACCAAGAGACCCAGTACTTC
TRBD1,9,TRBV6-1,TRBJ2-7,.,CATGGEQYF,TGTGCCACAGGGGGCGAGCAGTACTTC
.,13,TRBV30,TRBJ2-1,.,CACGGDSYNEQFF,TGTGCCTGCGGTGGCGACTCCTACAATGAGCAGTTCTTC
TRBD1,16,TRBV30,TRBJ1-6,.,CACRRGPEADNSPLHF,TGTGCCTGCCGCAGGGGGCCGGAGGCGGATAATTCACCCCTCCACTTT
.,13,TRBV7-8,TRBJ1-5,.,CASSLQGNQPQHF,TGTGCCAGCAGCCTCCAGGGGAATCAGCCCCAGCATTTT
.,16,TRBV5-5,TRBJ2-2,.,CASSLSPSRNTGELFF,TGTGCCAGCAGCTTAAGCCCCTCCCGGAACACCGGGGAGCTGTTTTTT
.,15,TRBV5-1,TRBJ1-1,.,CASSPDRLMNTEAFF,TGCGCCAGCAGCCCGGACAGACTCATGAACACTGAAGCTTTCTTT
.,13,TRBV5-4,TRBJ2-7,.,CASSFPDRYEQYF,TGTGCCAGCAGCTTCCCGGATCGTTACGAGCAGTACTTC
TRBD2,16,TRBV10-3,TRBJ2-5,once,CAISESLSGTKETQYF,TGTGCCATCAGTGAGTCACTTAGCGGGACTAAAGAGACCCAGTACTTC
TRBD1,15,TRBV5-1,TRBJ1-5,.,CASSWTGSENQPQHF,TGCGCCAGCAGCTGGACAGGGTCGGAAAATCAGCCCCAGCATTTT
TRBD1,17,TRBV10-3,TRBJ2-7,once,CAIREMVRGPVGFEQYF,TGTGCCATCAGGGAAATGGTAAGGGGGCCCGTAGGATTCGAGCAGTACTTC
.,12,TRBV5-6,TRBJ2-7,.,CASSLGGYEQYF,TGTGCCAGCAGCTTGGGCGGCTACGAGCAGTACTTC
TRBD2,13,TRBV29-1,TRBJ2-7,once,CSASAGGPYEQYF,TGCAGCGCGTCAGCGGGAGGGCCCTACGAGCAGTACTTC
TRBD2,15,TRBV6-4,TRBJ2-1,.,CASSELAESYNEQFF,TGTGCCAGCAGCGAACTAGCGGAGTCCTACAATGAGCAGTTCTTC
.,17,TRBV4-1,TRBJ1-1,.,CASSQMEVGGRETEAFF,TGCGCCAGCAGCCAAATGGAGGTCGGGGGGCGAGAAACTGAAGCTTTCTTT
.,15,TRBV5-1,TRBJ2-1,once,CASSGHLSSYNEQFF,TGCGCCAGCAGCGGACACTTGAGCTCCTACAATGAGCAGTTCTTC
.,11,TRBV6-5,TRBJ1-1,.,CASITNTEAFF,TGTGCCAGTATTACGAACACTGAAGCTTTCTTT
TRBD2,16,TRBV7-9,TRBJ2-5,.,CASSRLAGGNQETQYF,TGTGCCAGCAGTCGTCTAGCGGGAGGGAACCAAGAGACCCAGTACTTC
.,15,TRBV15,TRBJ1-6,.,CATSRDSGNYSPLHF,TGTGCCACCAGCAGAGACTCCGGAAATTATTCACCCCTCCACTTT
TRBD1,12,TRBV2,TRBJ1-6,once,CASRDRGSPLHF,TGTGCCAGCAGGGACAGGGGCTCACCCCTCCACTTT
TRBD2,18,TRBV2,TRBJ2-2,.,CASSEARRSGSSTRELFF,TGTGCCAGCAGTGAAGCTCGGCGTAGCGGGAGTAGTACCAGGGAGCTGTTTTTT
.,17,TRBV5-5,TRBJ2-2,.,CASSSKHSWGSTGELFF,TGTGCCAGCAGCTCTAAACACAGCTGGGGGAGCACCGGGGAGCTGTTTTTT
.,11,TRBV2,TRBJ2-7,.,CASTRPYEQYF,TGTGCCAGCACAAGACCTTACGAGCAGTACTTC
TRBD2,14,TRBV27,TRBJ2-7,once,CASSFGRANYEQYF,TGTGCCAGCAGTTTCGGGAGGGCCAACTACGAGCAGTACTTC